These T cell receptor beta chains were read from a single sample in a study of cytomegalovirus exposure and HLA in healthy donors. The protocol was immunoSEQ multiplex PCR, while the TCRdb copy is restricted to in-frame clones and leaves out a portion. The table includes about 180,000 clones, more than 65% detected once. Material for sequencing was PBMCs. The receptors come from a woman in her forties or fifties in good health and CMV-seronegative. Both conserved end residues are trimmed from each CDR3. Size values are once, few and many counts, or a class for expanded clones, and some rows have none.

abundance: .
j_gene: TRBJ2-3
v_gene: TRBV7-9
CDR3aa: ASSSSGTDTQY

abundance: .
j_gene: TRBJ2-7
v_gene: TRBV27
CDR3aa: ASSSTGTGGFIGYEQY

abundance: .
j_gene: TRBJ2-5
v_gene: TRBV15
CDR3aa: ATSRAGETQY

abundance: .
j_gene: TRBJ2-7
v_gene: TRBV4-1
CDR3aa: ASSVQGLAGGQQY

abundance: .
j_gene: TRBJ2-2
v_gene: TRBV27
CDR3aa: ASTLGGQGTGELF

abundance: .
j_gene: TRBJ1-1
v_gene: TRBV18
CDR3aa: ASSLTTGTDTEAF

abundance: .
j_gene: TRBJ2-7
v_gene: TRBV18
CDR3aa: ASSPRQGAGEGYEQY

abundance: .
j_gene: TRBJ2-7
v_gene: TRBV28
CDR3aa: ASSLGHPLSSYEQY

abundance: few
j_gene: TRBJ2-1
v_gene: TRBV29-1
CDR3aa: SDRTSGYNEQF

abundance: .
j_gene: TRBJ2-7
v_gene: TRBV5-5
CDR3aa: ASSSQGPAYEQY

abundance: .
j_gene: TRBJ2-7
v_gene: TRBV15
CDR3aa: ATSRDRAVRGSYEQY

abundance: few
j_gene: TRBJ2-1
v_gene: TRBV6-5
CDR3aa: ASSYFGTTYNEQF

abundance: once
j_gene: TRBJ1-1
v_gene: TRBV6-5
CDR3aa: AGSLTGLNTEAF

abundance: .
j_gene: TRBJ2-5
v_gene: TRBV5-4
CDR3aa: ASSLEGYQETQY

abundance: .
j_gene: TRBJ1-2
v_gene: TRBV6-1
CDR3aa: ASSDGTENYGYT

abundance: once
j_gene: TRBJ2-5
v_gene: TRBV5-1
CDR3aa: ASSDRLGGVETQY

abundance: .
j_gene: TRBJ2-5
v_gene: TRBV6-5
CDR3aa: ASSYLRGKQETQY

abundance: .
j_gene: TRBJ2-1
v_gene: TRBV6-5
CDR3aa: ASSQGLRSYNEQF

abundance: .
j_gene: TRBJ2-2
v_gene: TRBV2
CDR3aa: ASSSPSGRANTGELF

abundance: .
j_gene: TRBJ2-1
v_gene: TRBV14
CDR3aa: ASSQSNFLWGTSGDNEQF

abundance: .
j_gene: TRBJ2-1
v_gene: TRBV19
CDR3aa: ASSPIEAGVGEQF

abundance: .
j_gene: TRBJ2-1
v_gene: TRBV5-4
CDR3aa: ASSSGTGKFYEQF

abundance: .
j_gene: TRBJ1-3
v_gene: TRBV10-3
CDR3aa: AISDGALRGNTIY